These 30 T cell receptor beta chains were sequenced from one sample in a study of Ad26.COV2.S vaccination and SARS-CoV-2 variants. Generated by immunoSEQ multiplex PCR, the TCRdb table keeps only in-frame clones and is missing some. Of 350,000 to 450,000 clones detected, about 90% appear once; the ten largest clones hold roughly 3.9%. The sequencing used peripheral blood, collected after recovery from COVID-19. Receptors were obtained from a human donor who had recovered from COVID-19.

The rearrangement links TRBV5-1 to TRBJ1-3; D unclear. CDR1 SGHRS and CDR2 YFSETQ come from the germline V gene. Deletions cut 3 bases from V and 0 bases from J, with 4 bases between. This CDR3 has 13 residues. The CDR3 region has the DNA TGCGCCAGCAGCTCGTACTCTGGAAACACCATATATTTT. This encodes CASSSYSGNTIYF.

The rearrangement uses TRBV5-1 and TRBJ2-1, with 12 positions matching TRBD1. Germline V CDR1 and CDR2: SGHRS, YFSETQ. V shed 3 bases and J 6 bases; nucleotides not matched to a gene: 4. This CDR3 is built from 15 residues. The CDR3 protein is CASSSGTGGLNEQFF. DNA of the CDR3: TGCGCCAGCAGCTCCGGGACAGGGGGCCTCAATGAGCAGTTCTTC. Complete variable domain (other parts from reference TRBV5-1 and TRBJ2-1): KAGVTQTPRYLIKTRGQQVTLSCSPISGHRSVSWYQQTPGQGLQFLFEYFSETQRNKGNFPGRFSGRQFSNSRSEMNVSTLELGDSALYLCASSSGTGGLNEQFFGPGTRLTVL.

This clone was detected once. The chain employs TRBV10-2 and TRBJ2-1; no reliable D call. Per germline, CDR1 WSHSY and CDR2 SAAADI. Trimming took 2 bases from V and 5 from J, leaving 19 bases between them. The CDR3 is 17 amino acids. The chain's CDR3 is CASSERALGIANNEQFF. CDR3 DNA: TGCGCCAGCAGTGAGAGAGCATTGGGTATCGCGAACAATGAGCAGTTCTTC.

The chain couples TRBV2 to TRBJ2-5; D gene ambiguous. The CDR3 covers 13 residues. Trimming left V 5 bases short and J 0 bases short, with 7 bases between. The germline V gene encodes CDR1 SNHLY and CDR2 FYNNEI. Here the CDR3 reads CASSRRNQETQYF. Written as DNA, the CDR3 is TGTGCCAGCAGTAGACGGAACCAAGAGACCCAGTACTTC.

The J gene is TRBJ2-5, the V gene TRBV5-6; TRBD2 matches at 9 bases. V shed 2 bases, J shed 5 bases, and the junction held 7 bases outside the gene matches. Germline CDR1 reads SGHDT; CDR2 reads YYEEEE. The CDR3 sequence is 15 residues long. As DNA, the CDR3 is TGTGCCAGCAGCTTCCCTAGCGGGGTTATGGAGACCCAGTACTTC. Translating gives CASSFPSGVMETQYF.

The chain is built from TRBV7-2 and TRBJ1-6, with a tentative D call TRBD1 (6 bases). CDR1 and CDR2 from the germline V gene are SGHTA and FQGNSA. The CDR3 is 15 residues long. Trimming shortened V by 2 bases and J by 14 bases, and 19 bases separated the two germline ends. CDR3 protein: CASSLMDSLGGSLHF. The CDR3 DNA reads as TGTGCCAGCAGCTTAATGGACAGTTTGGGTGGATCCCTCCACTTT.

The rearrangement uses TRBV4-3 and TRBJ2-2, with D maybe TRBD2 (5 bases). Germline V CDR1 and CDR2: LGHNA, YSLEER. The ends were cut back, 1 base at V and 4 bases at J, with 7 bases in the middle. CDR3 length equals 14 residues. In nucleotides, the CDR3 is TGCGCCAGCAGCCAAGGACTATCCACCGGGGAGCTGTTTTTT. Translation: CASSQGLSTGELFF.

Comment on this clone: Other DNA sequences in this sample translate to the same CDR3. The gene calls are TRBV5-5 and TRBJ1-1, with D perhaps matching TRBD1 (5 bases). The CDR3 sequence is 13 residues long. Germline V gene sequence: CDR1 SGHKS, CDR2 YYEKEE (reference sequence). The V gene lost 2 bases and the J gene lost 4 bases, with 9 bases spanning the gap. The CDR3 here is CASSFQGGTEAFF. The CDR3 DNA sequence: TGTGCCAGCAGCTTTCAGGGCGGCACTGAAGCTTTCTTT.

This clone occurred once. The DNA of the CDR3 is TGTGCCAGCAGCTTGGCCTGGACAGATACGCAGTATTTT. This encodes CASSLAWTDTQYF. The chain has TRBV5-4 and TRBJ2-3; D unresolved. This CDR3 spans 13 amino acids. The germline CDR1 and CDR2 sequences are SGHNT and YYREEE (reference sequence). The V and J ends lost 0 bases and 3 bases respectively, with 5 bases between them.

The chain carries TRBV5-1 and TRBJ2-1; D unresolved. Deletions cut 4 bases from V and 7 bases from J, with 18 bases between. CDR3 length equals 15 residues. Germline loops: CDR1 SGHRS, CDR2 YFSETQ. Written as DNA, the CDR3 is TGCGCCAGCAGCCGCACAGAGCCCTTCTGGAATGAGCAGTTCTTC. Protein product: CASSRTEPFWNEQFF.

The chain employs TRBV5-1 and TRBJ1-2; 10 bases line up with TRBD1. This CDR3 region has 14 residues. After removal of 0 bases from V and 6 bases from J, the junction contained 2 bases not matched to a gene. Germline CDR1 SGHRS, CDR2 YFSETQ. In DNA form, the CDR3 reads TGCGCCAGCAGCTTGGCCGGGACAGGGGATGGCTACACCTTC. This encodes CASSLAGTGDGYTF.

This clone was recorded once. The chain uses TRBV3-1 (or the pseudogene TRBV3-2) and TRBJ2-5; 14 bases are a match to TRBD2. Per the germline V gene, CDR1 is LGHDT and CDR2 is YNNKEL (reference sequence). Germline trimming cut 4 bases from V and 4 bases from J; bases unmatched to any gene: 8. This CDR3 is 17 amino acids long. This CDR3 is CASSPDPTSGGGETQYF. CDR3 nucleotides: TGTGCCAGCAGCCCTGACCCGACTAGCGGGGGGGGAGAGACCCAGTACTTC.

The chain's CDR3 is CASSYATPLRGNTIYF. In nucleotides, the CDR3 is TGTGCCAGCAGTTACGCTACCCCTTTGCGTGGAAACACCATATATTTT. The V and J genes are TRBV6-5 and TRBJ1-3; D not certain. Germline V gene lookup returns CDR1 MNHEY and CDR2 SVGAGI. This CDR3 is 16 amino acids long. V lost 2 bases and J 3 bases, leaving 14 bases between the germline ends.

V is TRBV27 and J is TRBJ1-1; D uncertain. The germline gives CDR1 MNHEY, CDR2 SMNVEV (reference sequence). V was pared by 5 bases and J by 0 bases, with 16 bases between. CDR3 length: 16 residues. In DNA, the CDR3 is TGTGCCAGCAGTCATCACCCCCAGAGAATGAACACTGAAGCTTTCTTT. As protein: CASSHHPQRMNTEAFF.

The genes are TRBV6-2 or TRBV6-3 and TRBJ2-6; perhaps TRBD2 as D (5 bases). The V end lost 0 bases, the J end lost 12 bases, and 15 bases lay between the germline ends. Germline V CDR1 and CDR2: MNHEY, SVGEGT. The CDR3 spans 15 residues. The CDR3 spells CASSYSRVPLSVLTF. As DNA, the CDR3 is TGTGCCAGCAGTTACTCGCGGGTGCCCCTGAGCGTCCTGACTTTC.

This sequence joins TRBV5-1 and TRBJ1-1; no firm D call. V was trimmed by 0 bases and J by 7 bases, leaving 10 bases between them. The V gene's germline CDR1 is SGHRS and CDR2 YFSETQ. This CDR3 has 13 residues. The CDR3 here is CASSLAALGEAFF. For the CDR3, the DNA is TGCGCCAGCAGCTTGGCGGCCCTTGGTGAAGCTTTCTTT.

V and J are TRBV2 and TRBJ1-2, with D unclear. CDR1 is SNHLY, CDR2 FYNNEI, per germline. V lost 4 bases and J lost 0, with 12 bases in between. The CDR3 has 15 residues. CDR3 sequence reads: CASSVMKGANYGYTF. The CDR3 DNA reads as TGTGCCAGCAGTGTGATGAAGGGCGCTAACTATGGCTACACCTTC.

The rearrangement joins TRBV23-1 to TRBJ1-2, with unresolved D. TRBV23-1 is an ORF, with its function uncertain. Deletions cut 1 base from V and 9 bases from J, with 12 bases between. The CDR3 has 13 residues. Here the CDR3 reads CASSQFHPLSYTF. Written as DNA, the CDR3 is TGCGCCAGCAGTCAATTCCATCCTTTAAGCTACACCTTC.

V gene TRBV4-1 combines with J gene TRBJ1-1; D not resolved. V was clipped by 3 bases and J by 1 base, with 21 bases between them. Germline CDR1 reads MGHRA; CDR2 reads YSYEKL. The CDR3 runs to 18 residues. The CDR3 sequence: CASSHIIRGNPWNTEAFF. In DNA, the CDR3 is TGCGCCAGCAGCCATATTATTCGAGGGAACCCTTGGAACACTGAAGCTTTCTTT.

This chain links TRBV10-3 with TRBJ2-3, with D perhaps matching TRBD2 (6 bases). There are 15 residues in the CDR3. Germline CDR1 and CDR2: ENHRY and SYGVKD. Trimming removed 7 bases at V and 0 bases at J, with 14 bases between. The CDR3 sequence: CAIKGGDLSTDTQYF. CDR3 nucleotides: TGTGCCATCAAAGGAGGGGATTTGAGCACAGATACGCAGTATTTT.

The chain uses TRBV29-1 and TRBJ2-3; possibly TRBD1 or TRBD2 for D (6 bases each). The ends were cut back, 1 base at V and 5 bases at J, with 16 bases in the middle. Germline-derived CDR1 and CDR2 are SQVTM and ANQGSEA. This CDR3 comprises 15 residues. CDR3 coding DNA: TGCAGCGTTGAAGCGGGGGACACCTCCGTAGATACGCAGTATTTT. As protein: CSVEAGDTSVDTQYF.

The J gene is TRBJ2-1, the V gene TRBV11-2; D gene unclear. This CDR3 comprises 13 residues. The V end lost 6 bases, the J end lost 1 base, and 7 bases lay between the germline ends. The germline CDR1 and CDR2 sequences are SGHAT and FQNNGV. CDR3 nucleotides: TGTGCCAGCAGTCCAGGATCCTACAATGAGCAGTTCTTC. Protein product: CASSPGSYNEQFF. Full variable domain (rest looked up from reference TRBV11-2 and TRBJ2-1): EAGVAQSPRYKIIEKRQSVAFWCNPISGHATLYWYQQILGQGPKLLIQFQNNGVVDDSQLPKDRFSAERLKGVDSTLKIQPAKLEDSAVYLCASSPGSYNEQFFGPGTRLTVL.

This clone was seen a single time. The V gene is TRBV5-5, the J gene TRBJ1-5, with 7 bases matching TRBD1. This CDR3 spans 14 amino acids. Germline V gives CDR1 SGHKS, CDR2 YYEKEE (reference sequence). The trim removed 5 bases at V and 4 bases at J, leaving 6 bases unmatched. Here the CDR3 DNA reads TGTGCCAGCAGTTCTGTACAGGGGAATCAGCCCCAGCATTTT. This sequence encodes CASSSVQGNQPQHF.

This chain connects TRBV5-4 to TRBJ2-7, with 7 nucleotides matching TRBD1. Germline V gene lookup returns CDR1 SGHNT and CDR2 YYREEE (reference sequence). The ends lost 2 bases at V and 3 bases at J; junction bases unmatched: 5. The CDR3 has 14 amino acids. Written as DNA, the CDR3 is TGTGCCAGCAGCTTCGTCGACAGGGTCTACGAGCAGTACTTC. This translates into CASSFVDRVYEQYF.

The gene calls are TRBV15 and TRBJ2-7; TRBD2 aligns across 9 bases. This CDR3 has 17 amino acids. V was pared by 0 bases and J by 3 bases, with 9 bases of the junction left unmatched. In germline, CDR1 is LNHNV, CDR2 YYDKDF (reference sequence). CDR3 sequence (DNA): TGTGCCACCAGCAGAGATCTAAAGACTAGCGGAGGCTACGAGCAGTACTTC. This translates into CATSRDLKTSGGYEQYF.

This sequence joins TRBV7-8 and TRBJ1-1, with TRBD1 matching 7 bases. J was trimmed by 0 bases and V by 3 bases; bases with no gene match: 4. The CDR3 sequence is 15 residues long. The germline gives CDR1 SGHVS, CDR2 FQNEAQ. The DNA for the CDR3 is TGTGCCAGCAGCTTTAAGGACAGGTTGAACACTGAAGCTTTCTTT. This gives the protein CASSFKDRLNTEAFF.

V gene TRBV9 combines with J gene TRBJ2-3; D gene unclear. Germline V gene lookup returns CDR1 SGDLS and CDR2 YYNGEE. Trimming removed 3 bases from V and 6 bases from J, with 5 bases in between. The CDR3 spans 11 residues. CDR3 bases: TGTGCCAGCAGCGCCAAGGATACGCAGTATTTT. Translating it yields CASSAKDTQYF.

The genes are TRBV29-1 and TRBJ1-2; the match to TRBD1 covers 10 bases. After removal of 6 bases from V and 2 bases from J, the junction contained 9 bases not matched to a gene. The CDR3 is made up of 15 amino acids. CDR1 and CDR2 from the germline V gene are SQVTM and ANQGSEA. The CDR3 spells CSVTGTGASNYGYTF. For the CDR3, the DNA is TGCAGCGTGACCGGGACAGGGGCTTCGAACTATGGCTACACCTTC.

In nucleotides, the CDR3 is TGTGCCAGCAGCAACCCACAGGGGTCCTATGAAGCTTTCTTT. Translation: CASSNPQGSYEAFF. The chain combines TRBV7-9 with TRBJ1-1; 7 positions agree with TRBD1. The CDR3 spans 14 residues. The V gene end was trimmed by 5 bases and the J gene end by 7 bases; junction bases not matched to a gene: 10. CDR1 and CDR2 (germline): SEHNR, FQNEAQ (reference sequence).

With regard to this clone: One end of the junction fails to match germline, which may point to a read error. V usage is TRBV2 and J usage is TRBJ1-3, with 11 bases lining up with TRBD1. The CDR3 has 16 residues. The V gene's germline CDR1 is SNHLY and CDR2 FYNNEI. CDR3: CASREGTGGYGNTIYF. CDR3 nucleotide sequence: TGTGCCAGCAGGGAAGGGACAGGGGGATATGGAAACACCATATATTTT.